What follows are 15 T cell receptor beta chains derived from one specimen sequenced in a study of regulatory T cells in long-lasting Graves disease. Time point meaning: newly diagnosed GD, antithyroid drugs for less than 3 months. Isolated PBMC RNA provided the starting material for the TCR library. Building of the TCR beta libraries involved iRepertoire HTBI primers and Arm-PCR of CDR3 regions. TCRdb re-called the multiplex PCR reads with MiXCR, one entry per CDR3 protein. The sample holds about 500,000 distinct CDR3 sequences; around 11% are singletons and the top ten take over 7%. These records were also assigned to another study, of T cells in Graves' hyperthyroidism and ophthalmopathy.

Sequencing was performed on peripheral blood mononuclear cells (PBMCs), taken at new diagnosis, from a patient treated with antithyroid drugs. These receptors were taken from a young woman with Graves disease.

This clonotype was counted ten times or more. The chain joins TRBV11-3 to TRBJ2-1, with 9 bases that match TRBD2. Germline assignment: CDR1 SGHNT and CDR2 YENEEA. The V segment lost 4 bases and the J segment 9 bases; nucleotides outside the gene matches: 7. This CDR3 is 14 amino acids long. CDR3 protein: CASSSRGRAIEQFF. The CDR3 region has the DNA TGTGCCAGCAGCTCGCGCGGGAGGGCCATTGAGCAGTTCTTC.

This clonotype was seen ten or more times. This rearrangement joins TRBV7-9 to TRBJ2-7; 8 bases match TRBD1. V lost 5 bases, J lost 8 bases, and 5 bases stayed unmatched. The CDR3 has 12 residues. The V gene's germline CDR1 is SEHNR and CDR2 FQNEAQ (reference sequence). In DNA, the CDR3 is TGTGCCAGCAGCCTACAGGGGGAGAAGCAGTACTTC. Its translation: CASSLQGEKQYF.

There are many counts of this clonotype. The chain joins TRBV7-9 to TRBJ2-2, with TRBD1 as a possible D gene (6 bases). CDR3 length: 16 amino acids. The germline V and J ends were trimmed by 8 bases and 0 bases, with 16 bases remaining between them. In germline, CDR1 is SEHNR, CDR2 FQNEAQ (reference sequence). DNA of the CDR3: TGTGCCAGCGAAGGGACACGGGGATCGAACACCGGGGAGCTGTTTTTT. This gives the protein CASEGTRGSNTGELFF.

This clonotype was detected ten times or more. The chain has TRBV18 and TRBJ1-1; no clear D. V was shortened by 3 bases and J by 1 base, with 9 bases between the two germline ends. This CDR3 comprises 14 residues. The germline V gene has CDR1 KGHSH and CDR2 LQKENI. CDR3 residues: CASSPSGRNTEAFF. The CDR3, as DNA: TGTGCCAGCTCACCGTCCGGTAGGAACACTGAAGCTTTCTTT.

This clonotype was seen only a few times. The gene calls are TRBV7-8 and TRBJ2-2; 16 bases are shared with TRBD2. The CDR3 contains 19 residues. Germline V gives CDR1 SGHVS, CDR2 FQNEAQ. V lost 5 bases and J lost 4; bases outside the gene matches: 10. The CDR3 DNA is TGTGCCAGCAGCATGGGACTAGCGGGAGGGCCGAGGAGCACCGGGGAGCTGTTTTTT. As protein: CASSMGLAGGPRSTGELFF. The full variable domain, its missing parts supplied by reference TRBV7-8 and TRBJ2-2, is GAGVSQSPRYKVAKRGQDVALRCDPISGHVSLFWYQQALGQGPEFLTYFQNEAQLDKSGLPSDRFFAERPEGSVSTLKIQRTQQEDSAVYLCASSMGLAGGPRSTGELFFGEGSRLTVL.

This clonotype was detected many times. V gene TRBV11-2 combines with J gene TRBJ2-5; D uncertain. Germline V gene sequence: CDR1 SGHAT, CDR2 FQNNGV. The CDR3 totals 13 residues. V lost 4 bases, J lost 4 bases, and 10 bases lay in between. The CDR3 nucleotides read TGTGCCAGCAGCTCCTCGAGGACAGAGACCCAGTACTTC. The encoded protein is CASSSSRTETQYF.

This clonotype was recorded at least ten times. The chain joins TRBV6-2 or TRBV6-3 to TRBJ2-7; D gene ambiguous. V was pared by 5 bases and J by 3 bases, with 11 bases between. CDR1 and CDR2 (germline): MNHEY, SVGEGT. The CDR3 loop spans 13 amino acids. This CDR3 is CASSERTHYEQYF. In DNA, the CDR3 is TGTGCCAGCAGTGAACGAACCCACTACGAGCAGTACTTC.

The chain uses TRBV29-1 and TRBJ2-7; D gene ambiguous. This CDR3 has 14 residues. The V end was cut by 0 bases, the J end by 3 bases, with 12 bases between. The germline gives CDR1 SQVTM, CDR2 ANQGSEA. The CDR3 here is CSVEEVGVSYEQYF. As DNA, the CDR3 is TGCAGCGTTGAAGAAGTCGGAGTAAGCTACGAGCAGTACTTC.

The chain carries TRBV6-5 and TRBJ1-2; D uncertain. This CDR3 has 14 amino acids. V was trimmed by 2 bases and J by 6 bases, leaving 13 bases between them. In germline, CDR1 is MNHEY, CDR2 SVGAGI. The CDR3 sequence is CASSYARILDGYTF. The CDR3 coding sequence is TGTGCCAGCAGTTACGCCAGGATCTTGGATGGCTACACCTTC.

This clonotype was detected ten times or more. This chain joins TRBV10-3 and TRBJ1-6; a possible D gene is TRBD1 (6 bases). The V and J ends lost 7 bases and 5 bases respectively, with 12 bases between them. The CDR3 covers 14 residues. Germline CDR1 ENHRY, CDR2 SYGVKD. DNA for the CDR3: TGTGCCATCAAGGACGGGACAAATAATTCACCCCTCCACTTT. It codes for CAIKDGTNNSPLHF.

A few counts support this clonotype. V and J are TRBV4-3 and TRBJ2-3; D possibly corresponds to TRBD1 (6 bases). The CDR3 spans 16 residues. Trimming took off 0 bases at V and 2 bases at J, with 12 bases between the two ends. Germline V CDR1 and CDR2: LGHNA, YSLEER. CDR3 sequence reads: CASSQDTGRATDTQYF. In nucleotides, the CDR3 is TGCGCCAGCAGCCAAGATACAGGGCGGGCCACAGATACGCAGTATTTT.

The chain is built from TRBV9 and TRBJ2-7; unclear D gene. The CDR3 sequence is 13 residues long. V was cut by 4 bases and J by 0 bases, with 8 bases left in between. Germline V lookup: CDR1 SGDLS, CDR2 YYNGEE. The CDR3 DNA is TGTGCCAGCAGCATCGACCACTCCTACGAGCAGTACTTC. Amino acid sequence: CASSIDHSYEQYF.

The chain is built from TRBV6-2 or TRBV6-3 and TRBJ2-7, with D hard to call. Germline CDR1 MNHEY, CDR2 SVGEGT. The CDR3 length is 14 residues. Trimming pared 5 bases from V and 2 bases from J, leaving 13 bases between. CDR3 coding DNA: TGTGCCAGCAGTGCAGGTTCGCCGGCCTACGAGCAGTACTTC. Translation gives CASSAGSPAYEQYF.

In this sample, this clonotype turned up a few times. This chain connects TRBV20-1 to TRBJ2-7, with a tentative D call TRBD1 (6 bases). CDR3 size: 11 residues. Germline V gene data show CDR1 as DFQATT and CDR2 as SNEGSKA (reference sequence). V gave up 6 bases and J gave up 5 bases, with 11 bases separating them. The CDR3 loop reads CSAVRGNEQYF. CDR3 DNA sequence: TGCAGTGCCGTCAGGGGAAACGAGCAGTACTTC.

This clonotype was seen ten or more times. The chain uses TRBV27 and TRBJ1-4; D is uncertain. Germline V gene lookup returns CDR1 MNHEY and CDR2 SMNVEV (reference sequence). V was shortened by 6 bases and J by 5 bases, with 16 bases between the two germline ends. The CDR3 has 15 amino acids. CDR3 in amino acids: CASSLAAQVNEKLFF. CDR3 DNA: TGTGCCAGCAGCCTTGCGGCACAAGTCAATGAAAAACTGTTTTTT.